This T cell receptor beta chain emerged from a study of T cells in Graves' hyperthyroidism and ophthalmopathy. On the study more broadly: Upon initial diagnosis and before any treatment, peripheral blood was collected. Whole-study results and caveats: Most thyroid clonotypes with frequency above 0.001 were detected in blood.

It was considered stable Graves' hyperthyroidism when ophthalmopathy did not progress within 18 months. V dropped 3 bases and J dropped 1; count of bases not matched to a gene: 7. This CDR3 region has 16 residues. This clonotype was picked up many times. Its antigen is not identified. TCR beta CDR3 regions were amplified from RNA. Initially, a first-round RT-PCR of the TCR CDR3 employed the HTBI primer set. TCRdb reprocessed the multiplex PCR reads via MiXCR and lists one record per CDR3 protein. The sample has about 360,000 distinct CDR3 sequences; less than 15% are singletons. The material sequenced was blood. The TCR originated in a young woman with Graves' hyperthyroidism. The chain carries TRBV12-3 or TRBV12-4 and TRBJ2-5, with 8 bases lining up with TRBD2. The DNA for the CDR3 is TGTGCCAGCAGTTTCTCGGGACTAGGGGTCCAAGAGACCCAGTACTTC. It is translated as CASSFSGLGVQETQYF.